This TCR beta chain was documented in a study of blood T cell repertoires in COVID-19. Study information: Samples came from the United States, Italy and Spain, spanning acute and convalescent COVID-19.

Produced via immunoSEQ multiplex PCR; TCRdb's table is partial and in-frame only. Of hundreds of thousands of clones in the sample, about nine tenths were seen once. Self-reported history from a screening survey and questionnaire set each donor's cohort. The CDR3 spans 16 residues. Germline CDR1 reads SEHNR; CDR2 reads FQNEAQ (reference sequence). Between the trimmed V and J ends, which lost 4 bases and 6 bases, there was a span of 19 bases. The V call is TRBV7-9, the J call TRBJ1-5; D is uncertain. Specimen: PBMCs or T cells enriched from blood (not recorded which). This clonotype originated in a woman aged 45-65 years who had been exposed to COVID-19. CDR3 bases: TGTGCCAGCAGCTCTCGGGAGTTAGCGGCCTTTCAGCCCCAGCATTTT. Its protein is CASSSRELAAFQPQHF.